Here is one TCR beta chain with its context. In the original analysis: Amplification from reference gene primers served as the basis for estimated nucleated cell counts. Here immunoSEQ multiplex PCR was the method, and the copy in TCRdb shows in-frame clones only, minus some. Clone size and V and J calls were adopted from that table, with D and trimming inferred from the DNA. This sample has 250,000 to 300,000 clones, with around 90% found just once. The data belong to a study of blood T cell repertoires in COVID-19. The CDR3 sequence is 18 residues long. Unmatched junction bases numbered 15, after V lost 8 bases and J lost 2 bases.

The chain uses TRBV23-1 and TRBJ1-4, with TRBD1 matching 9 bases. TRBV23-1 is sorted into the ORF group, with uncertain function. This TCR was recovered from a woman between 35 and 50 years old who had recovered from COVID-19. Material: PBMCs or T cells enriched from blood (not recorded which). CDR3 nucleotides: TGCGCCAGCCGAGCCCCGGGACAGGGTGCGTCGACTAATGAAAAACTGTTTTTT. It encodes CASRAPGQGASTNEKLFF.